The 32 T cell receptor beta chains below all came from one sample that was sequenced in a study of beta chain features in type 1 diabetes. Study conclusions and caveats: Significant though moderate, a shortening of TCRB CDR3s appeared in all four CD4+ subsets of Type 1 diabetes patients.

The antigens for these receptors are not known. Isolated RNA was reverse transcribed in full, so expressed TCRB transcripts were sequenced. Libraries were prepared by immunoSEQ multiplex PCR; TCRdb keeps only in-frame clonotypes and omits some of them. The sample has roughly 260,000 clones, about a tenth seen once. Sequenced material: naive CD4+ T cells from blood. These receptors all stem from a man aged 30 to 39 with type 1 diabetes.

This clone was detected a few times. The J gene is TRBJ2-7, the V gene TRBV29-1, with a weak D call TRBD2 (5 bases). Germline CDR1 is SQVTM and CDR2 is ANQGSEA. The CDR3 sequence is 14 residues long. The V end lost 6 bases, the J end lost 0 bases, and 15 bases lay between the germline ends. CDR3 region: CSVAGLALSYEQYF. CDR3 coding DNA: TGCAGCGTAGCAGGACTGGCCCTCTCCTACGAGCAGTACTTC.

The chain links TRBV7-3 to TRBJ1-5; D is undetermined. The ends were cut back, 1 base at V and 2 bases at J, with 9 bases in the middle. Germline V CDR1 and CDR2: SGHTA, FQGTGA. The CDR3 loop spans 15 amino acids. In nucleotides, the CDR3 is TGTGCCAGCAGCTTAATGGAGGGCTGCAATCAGCCCCAGCATTTT. Protein: CASSLMEGCNQPQHF.

This chain uses TRBV6-5 with TRBJ2-4; the match to TRBD1 covers 10 bases. J gave up 9 bases and V 4 bases, and 3 bases lay outside the gene matches. From germline, CDR1 is MNHEY and CDR2 SVGAGI. The CDR3 is 13 residues long. The CDR3 sequence is CASSSRTGGIQYF. The CDR3 nucleotides read TGTGCCAGCAGTTCTAGGACAGGGGGCATTCAGTACTTC.

This clone has a handful of counts. The junction departs from germline at one end; a sequencing error may be responsible. The J gene is TRBJ2-5, the V gene TRBV7-7; the D gene is possibly TRBD2 (6 bases). The CDR3 covers 13 residues. CDR1 and CDR2 from the germline V gene are SSHAT and FNYEAQ (reference sequence). CDR3 nucleotide sequence: TGTGCTAGCAGCTTGACTAGACAAGAGACCCAGTACTTC. This sequence encodes CASSLTRQETQYF.

The rearrangement uses TRBV7-2 and TRBJ2-3; weak D call: TRBD2 (6 bases). This CDR3 has 14 residues. The V gene's germline CDR1 is SGHTA and CDR2 FQGNSA. Deletions cut 3 bases from V and 8 bases from J, with 15 bases between. CDR3 residues: CASSLGLAQTTQYF. CDR3 nucleotide sequence: TGTGCCAGCAGCTTGGGACTGGCACAGACTACGCAGTATTTT.

Written as DNA, the CDR3 is TGTGCCAGCAGCTTAGACAATAGCAATCAGCCCCAGCATTTT. This codes for CASSLDNSNQPQHF. The genes are TRBV7-9 and TRBJ1-5; D is unclear. V lost 1 base to trimming and J lost 0 bases, with 4 bases between them. Germline V gene lookup returns CDR1 SEHNR and CDR2 FQNEAQ (reference sequence). The CDR3 has 14 amino acids.

This clone was seen a handful of times. The rearrangement joins TRBV10-3 to TRBJ1-2; weak D call: TRBD1 (6 bases). Trimming removed 7 bases from V and 2 bases from J, with 11 bases in between. This CDR3 has 13 residues. From germline, CDR1 is ENHRY and CDR2 SYGVKD. The CDR3 DNA is TGTGCCATCAAGCTTACAGGGAACTATGGCTACACCTTC. Protein: CAIKLTGNYGYTF.

This clone was observed a few times. DNA of the CDR3: TGTGCCAGTAGTAACGGTCGACAGGCCTCCTACGAGCAGTACTTC. Its protein is CASSNGRQASYEQYF. The chain recombines TRBV19 with TRBJ2-7, with TRBD1 as a possible D gene (6 bases). The CDR3 spans 15 residues. V was trimmed by 4 bases and J by 0 bases, leaving 13 bases between them. CDR1 and CDR2 from the germline V gene are LNHDA and SQIVND (reference sequence).

This chain links TRBV7-9 with TRBJ2-3, with a weak D call TRBD1 (6 bases). Trimming left V 6 bases short and J 6 bases short, with 19 bases between. The CDR3 totals 15 residues. CDR1 and CDR2 from the germline V gene are SEHNR and FQNEAQ (reference sequence). CDR3 protein: CASRAGTKIGDTQYF. Written as DNA, the CDR3 is TGTGCCAGCAGGGCCGGGACAAAGATAGGGGATACGCAGTATTTT. The whole variable domain, filled in from reference TRBV7-9 and TRBJ2-3, reads DTGVSQNPRHKITKRGQNVTFRCDPISEHNRLYWYRQTLGQGPEFLTYFQNEAQLEKSRLLSDRFSAERPKGSFSTLEIQRTEQGDSAMYLCASRAGTKIGDTQYFGPGTRLTVL.

This clone was seen only a few times. This chain connects TRBV9 to TRBJ2-5, with 16 bases fitting TRBD2. This CDR3 comprises 15 residues. Looked up from germline, CDR1 is SGDLS and CDR2 is YYNGEE. The V segment lost 4 bases and the J segment 5 bases; nucleotides outside the gene matches: 2. The CDR3 loop reads CASSMGLAGGETQYF. CDR3 sequence (DNA): TGTGCCAGCAGCATGGGACTAGCGGGGGGGGAGACCCAGTACTTC.

This clone turned up a few times. This chain links TRBV7-9 with TRBJ2-5; D uncertain. Germline assignment: CDR1 SEHNR and CDR2 FQNEAQ (reference sequence). The ends were cut back, 5 bases at V and 0 bases at J, with 10 bases in the middle. This CDR3 region has 14 residues. This CDR3 is CASSPRRYQETQYF. In DNA, the CDR3 is TGTGCCAGCAGCCCCCGCAGGTACCAAGAGACCCAGTACTTC. The whole variable domain, filled in from reference TRBV7-9 and TRBJ2-5, reads DTGVSQNPRHKITKRGQNVTFRCDPISEHNRLYWYRQTLGQGPEFLTYFQNEAQLEKSRLLSDRFSAERPKGSFSTLEIQRTEQGDSAMYLCASSPRRYQETQYFGPGTRLLVL.

This rearrangement joins TRBV5-1 to TRBJ1-1, with D perhaps matching TRBD1 (6 bases). CDR1 is SGHRS and CDR2 is YFSETQ in the germline V gene. The V end was cut by 4 bases, the J end by 3 bases, with 13 bases between. This CDR3 has 14 residues. The CDR3: CASSLWTVDTEAFF. In DNA, the CDR3 is TGCGCCAGCAGCCTTTGGACAGTCGACACTGAAGCTTTCTTT. The entire variable domain, with the rest obtained from reference TRBV5-1 and TRBJ1-1, is as follows: KAGVTQTPRYLIKTRGQQVTLSCSPISGHRSVSWYQQTPGQGLQFLFEYFSETQRNKGNFPGRFSGRQFSNSRSEMNVSTLELGDSALYLCASSLWTVDTEAFFGQGTRLTVV.

The V and J genes are TRBV25-1 and TRBJ1-2; TRBD1 agrees at 10 bases. Germline CDR1 and CDR2: MGHDK and SYGVNS. CDR3 length equals 14 residues. J was trimmed by 6 bases and V by 3 bases; bases with no gene match: 4. The CDR3 nucleotides read TGTGCCAGCAGTGATCCGGGACAGGGGAATGGCTACACCTTC. Translated, it gives CASSDPGQGNGYTF.

The chain links TRBV18 to TRBJ2-5, with 11 nucleotides matching TRBD2. The germline gives CDR1 KGHSH, CDR2 LQKENI. V trimming: 2 bases; J trimming: 3 bases; junction bases outside the gene matches: 2. The CDR3 runs 15 residues. The CDR3 sequence is CASSPILAGEETQYF. For the CDR3, the DNA is TGTGCCAGCTCACCAATACTAGCGGGGGAAGAGACCCAGTACTTC.

This rearrangement joins TRBV11-2 to TRBJ2-1; 7 nucleotides line up with TRBD2. Germline CDR1 reads SGHAT; CDR2 reads FQNNGV. V lost 7 bases and J lost 1; bases outside the gene matches: 13. This CDR3 is built from 17 residues. The CDR3 spells CASIQQARGDSYNEQFF. CDR3 bases: TGTGCCAGCATCCAACAGGCCCGGGGGGATTCCTACAATGAGCAGTTCTTC.

The CDR3 spells CASSPTSALLGGELFF. CDR3 DNA sequence: TGTGCCAGCTCACCAACGTCTGCACTCCTTGGCGGGGAGCTGTTTTTT. The V gene is TRBV18, the J gene TRBJ2-2, with D unresolved. Germline lookup yields CDR1 KGHSH and CDR2 LQKENI. With 2 bases removed from V and 7 bases from J, the gap between germline ends came to 17 bases. CDR3 length equals 16 residues.

The V gene is TRBV5-6, the J gene TRBJ2-3; D perhaps matches TRBD2 (6 bases). Germline-derived CDR1 and CDR2 are SGHDT and YYEEEE. This CDR3 has 14 residues. V shed 2 bases and J shed 2 bases, with 9 bases lying between them. The CDR3 coding sequence is TGTGCCAGCAGCTTTGGCGGGGACACAGATACGCAGTATTTT. It translates to CASSFGGDTDTQYF.

The chain is built from TRBV12-5 and TRBJ1-5; the D gene is possibly TRBD1 (5 bases). CDR1 and CDR2 from the germline V gene are LGHNT and FRNRAP. Trimming shortened V by 6 bases and J by 7 bases, and 25 bases separated the two germline ends. The CDR3 is 17 residues long. Here the CDR3 DNA reads TGTGCTAGTGGCGATTCTCGAGGGGCGCGGGGAAGCCAGCCCCAGCATTTT. Protein sequence: CASGDSRGARGSQPQHF.

This clone was found a few times. V gene TRBV4-2 combines with J gene TRBJ2-7; perhaps TRBD1 as D (6 bases). Germline-derived CDR1 and CDR2 are LGHNA and YNFKEQ. The CDR3 runs 13 residues. The ends were cut back, 4 bases at V and 1 base at J, with 8 bases in the middle. The CDR3 DNA reads as TGTGCCAGCAGCCCCAGGGGATCCTACGAGCAGTACTTC. It encodes CASSPRGSYEQYF.

The chain joins TRBV27 to TRBJ2-5; a weak D match, TRBD2 (6 bases). Trimming pared 4 bases from V and 1 base from J, leaving 13 bases between. Germline-derived CDR1 and CDR2 are MNHEY and SMNVEV (reference sequence). This CDR3 region has 15 residues. CDR3 bases: TGTGCCAGCAGTTCAGCACTAGCCGGCCAAGAGACCCAGTACTTC. As protein: CASSSALAGQETQYF.

This clone was seen a few times. This chain joins TRBV7-8 and TRBJ2-3, with 12 bases identical to TRBD2. The CDR3 spans 16 residues. V lost 5 bases to trimming and J lost 2 bases; unmatched junction nucleotides: 5. CDR1 and CDR2 (germline): SGHVS, FQNEAQ. The chain's CDR3 is CASSTRTSGATDTQYF. In DNA form, the CDR3 reads TGTGCCAGCAGCACCCGGACTAGCGGGGCCACAGATACGCAGTATTTT.

CDR3 protein: CASSSTGRGTEAFF. Written as DNA, the CDR3 is TGTGCCAGCAGTTCGACAGGACGAGGCACTGAAGCTTTCTTT. The rearrangement joins TRBV7-9 to TRBJ1-1, with a tentative D call TRBD1 (6 bases). Trimming took 6 bases from V and 4 from J, leaving 15 bases between them. The length of the CDR3 is 14 residues. CDR1 is SEHNR, CDR2 FQNEAQ, per germline (reference sequence).

The chain is built from TRBV7-6 and TRBJ2-6; D ambiguous. Germline V lookup: CDR1 SGHVS, CDR2 FNYEAQ. This CDR3 is built from 15 residues. Trimming shortened V by 5 bases and J by 4 bases, and 12 bases separated the two germline ends. The CDR3 nucleotides are TGTGCCAGCAGCCCCGGTCCACGGGGGGCCAACGTCCTGACTTTC. This encodes CASSPGPRGANVLTF.

This clone was counted between two and nine times. V gene TRBV2 combines with J gene TRBJ2-1, with 10 bases identical to TRBD1. J gave up 6 bases and V 6 bases, and 11 bases lay outside the gene matches. Germline V gene lookup returns CDR1 SNHLY and CDR2 FYNNEI. There are 16 residues in the CDR3. The CDR3 DNA reads TGTGCCAGCAGACTCACCCGGGACAGGGGCCGCAATGAGCAGTTCTTC. Translation: CASRLTRDRGRNEQFF.

The rearrangement links TRBV7-2 to TRBJ2-1, with 8 positions matching TRBD2. V was clipped by 5 bases and J by 6 bases; unmatched bases: 9. Germline V lookup: CDR1 SGHTA, CDR2 FQGNSA. The CDR3 has 15 amino acids. In DNA form, the CDR3 reads TGTGCCAGCAGCCTCCTCTCGGGGGGGCCCAATGAGCAGTTCTTC. Translated: CASSLLSGGPNEQFF.

The chain recombines TRBV12-5 with TRBJ2-7, with 8 bases identical to TRBD1. This CDR3 comprises 15 residues. V gave up 4 bases and J gave up 3 bases; unmatched junction bases: 8. Germline values: CDR1 LGHNT, CDR2 FRNRAP. CDR3: CASGSDRDRSYEQYF. DNA for the CDR3: TGTGCTAGTGGTTCCGACCGGGACAGGAGCTACGAGCAGTACTTC.

CDR3 region: CASSQASWRNYQETQYF. The CDR3 DNA follows: TGTGCCAGCAGCCAAGCTAGTTGGCGAAACTACCAAGAGACCCAGTACTTC. The rearrangement links TRBV4-2 to TRBJ2-5; D is unresolved. The CDR3 runs to 17 residues. Trimming pared 1 base from V and 0 bases from J, leaving 15 bases between. Germline CDR1 and CDR2: LGHNA and YNFKEQ.

The sample holds a few counts of this clone. The chain recombines TRBV18 with TRBJ2-7; TRBD1 matches at 8 bases. The CDR3 loop spans 15 amino acids. Germline V gives CDR1 KGHSH, CDR2 LQKENI. V gave up 3 bases and J gave up 2 bases; unmatched junction bases: 6. The CDR3 reads CASSPGTGFTYEQYF. CDR3 nucleotide sequence: TGTGCCAGCTCACCCGGGACAGGATTCACCTACGAGCAGTACTTC.

This clone was picked up a small number of times. The rearrangement links TRBV28 to TRBJ2-4; D is ambiguous. CDR3 length: 12 amino acids. Germline CDR1 MDHEN, CDR2 SYDVKM. V was cut by 6 bases and J by 9 bases, with 12 bases left in between. In nucleotides, the CDR3 is TGTGCCAGCAGCCCGACCGAGCGCATTCAGTACTTC. It yields the protein CASSPTERIQYF.

This clone was detected only a few times. The chain combines TRBV7-2 with TRBJ2-1, with TRBD1 matching 7 bases. This CDR3 contains 15 residues. J lost 4 bases, V lost 6 bases, and 9 bases had no gene match. Per the germline V gene, CDR1 is SGHTA and CDR2 is FQGNSA. In DNA, the CDR3 is TGTGCCAGCAGTTCCGGGACAGTTTATTACAATGAGCAGTTCTTC. Protein: CASSSGTVYYNEQFF. Combining the CDR3 with reference TRBV7-2 and TRBJ2-1 gives the whole variable domain GAGVSQSPSNKVTEKGKDVELRCDPISGHTALYWYRQSLGQGLEFLIYFQGNSAPDKSGLPSDRFSAERTGGSVSTLTIQRTQQEDSAVYLCASSSGTVYYNEQFFGPGTRLTVL.

This clone was detected only a few times. The chain carries TRBV28 and TRBJ2-1; D is ambiguous. Trimming left V 7 bases short and J 5 bases short, with 18 bases between. This CDR3 has 15 residues. The germline gives CDR1 MDHEN, CDR2 SYDVKM. In nucleotides, the CDR3 is TGTGCCAGCAAAGAGGCGAAACCCGGAGACAATGAGCAGTTCTTC. Residues: CASKEAKPGDNEQFF.

This clone came up a few times. The gene calls are TRBV6-6 and TRBJ2-5, with TRBD1 as a possible D gene (6 bases). The CDR3 is made up of 16 amino acids. V dropped 3 bases and J dropped 2 bases, with 16 bases sitting between them. CDR1 MNHNY and CDR2 SVGAGI come from the germline V gene (reference sequence). The CDR3, as DNA: TGTGCCAGCAGTTATCACACCGGACAGCTACAAGAGACCCAGTACTTC. This gives the protein CASSYHTGQLQETQYF.